This TCR beta chain was captured by sequencing in a study of T cell clones after liver transplantation. About the study: Samples came from ITN030ST, which attempted immunosuppression withdrawal within 2 years of liver transplantation. Pre-transplant mixed lymphocyte reactions yielded third-party-reactive TCRbeta sequences as comparators for graft-donor-reactive sequences. General study results and limits: The donor-reactive repertoire was only partly measurable in two subjects, lacking donor cells.

About this clone itself: Its antigen is currently unknown.

Trimming removed 5 bases at V and 6 bases at J, with 21 bases between. This CDR3 is built from 16 residues. The germline gives CDR1 SGHKS, CDR2 YYEKEE (reference sequence). Some clones are missing from TCRdb's copy, which holds only in-frame ones; the method was immunoSEQ multiplex PCR. The sample contains approximately 12,000 clones, approximately 73% of which appear only once. The receptor's source is a human patient who received a liver transplant. Some of the T cells might come from the graft donor. The sequences come from CD8+ T cells from blood, collected at the 22-month timepoint. The rearrangement uses TRBV5-5 and TRBJ1-5, with D possibly TRBD1 on 5 matching bases. The CDR3 loop is CASSLGPGGGIQPQHF. The CDR3 DNA sequence: TGTGCCAGCAGTCTGGGACCGGGAGGTGGAATTCAGCCCCAGCATTTT.